The sequence of this TCR beta chain was determined in a study of blood T cell repertoires in COVID-19. The wider study: Samples of COVID-19 (acute and convalescent) were obtained from the United States, Italy and Spain.

The CDR3 runs 16 residues. V shed 3 bases, J shed 6 bases, and the junction held 9 bases outside the gene matches. Germline CDR1 and CDR2: SGHNT and YYREEE (reference sequence). Per the study methods: Amplification of reference gene primers was used by the study to estimate nucleated cell counts. Method: immunoSEQ multiplex PCR; TCRdb's copy keeps in-frame clones and lacks some. V and J calls and clone size are as listed in that table; D and trimming were resolved from the DNA. The sample lists 430,000 or so clones; roughly 90% were seen once. Sequenced: peripheral blood. The source is a man aged 18 to 30 with COVID-19, enrolled during active disease. The rearrangement links TRBV5-4 to TRBJ2-3, with 11 bases that match TRBD2. The CDR3 is CASSSGTSGGHDTQYF. DNA for the CDR3: TGTGCCAGCAGCTCTGGAACTAGCGGGGGTCACGATACGCAGTATTTT.